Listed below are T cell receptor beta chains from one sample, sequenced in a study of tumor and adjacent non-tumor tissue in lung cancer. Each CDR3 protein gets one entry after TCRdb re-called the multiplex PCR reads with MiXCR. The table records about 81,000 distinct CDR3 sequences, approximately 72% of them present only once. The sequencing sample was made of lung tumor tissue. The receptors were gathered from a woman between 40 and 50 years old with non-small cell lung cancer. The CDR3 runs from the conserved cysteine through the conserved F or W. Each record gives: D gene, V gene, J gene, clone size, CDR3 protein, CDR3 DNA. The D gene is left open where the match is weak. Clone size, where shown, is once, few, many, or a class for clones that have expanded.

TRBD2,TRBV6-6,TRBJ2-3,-,CASRSGTSGVGTDTQYF,TGTGCCAGCAGATCCGGGACTAGCGGGGTGGGCACAGATACACAGTATTTT
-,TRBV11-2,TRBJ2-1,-,CASSQPDRSSYNERFF,TGTGCCAGCAGCCAGCCTGACAGAAGCTCCTACAATGAGCGGTTCTTC
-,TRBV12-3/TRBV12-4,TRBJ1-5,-,CASSFLGLNQPRHF,TGTGCCAGTAGTTTCCTAGGTCTCAATCAGCCCCGGCATTTT
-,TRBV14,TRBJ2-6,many,CASSQDNRGPGANVLTF,TGTGCCAGCAGCCAAGATAATAGGGGTCCTGGGGCCAACGTCCTGACTTTC
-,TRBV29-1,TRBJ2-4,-,CSLPPERGKNIQYF,TGCAGCCTTCCCCCGGAGAGGGGCAAAAACATACAGTACTTC
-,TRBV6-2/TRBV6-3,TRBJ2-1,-,CASSSRKYNEQFF,TGTGCCAGCAGCTCGAGGAAGTACAATGAGCAGTTCTTC
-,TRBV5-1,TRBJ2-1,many,CASSLEEVPRFVYNEQFF,TGCGCCAGCAGCTTGGAAGAGGTTCCCCGATTTGTATACAATGAGCAGTTCTTC
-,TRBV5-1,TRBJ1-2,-,CASSPRESGYGYTF,TGCGCCAGCAGCCCACGTGAATCAGGATATGGCTACACCTTC
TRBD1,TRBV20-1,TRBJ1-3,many,CSAADRGDTIYF,TGCAGTGCCGCAGACAGGGGAGACACCATATATTTT
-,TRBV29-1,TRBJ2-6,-,CSIESWGSGANVLTF,TGCAGCATTGAATCGTGGGGCTCTGGGGCCAACGTCCTGACTTTC
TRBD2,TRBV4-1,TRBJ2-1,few,CASSQEPRGLAGVYYEQFF,TGCGCCAGCAGCCAAGAACCCCGGGGACTAGCGGGAGTATACTATGAGCAGTTCTTC
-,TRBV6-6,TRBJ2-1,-,CVSSYIWRGEQFF,TGTGTCAGCAGTTACATTTGGCGTGGTGAGCAGTTCTTC
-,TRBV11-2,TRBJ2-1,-,CASSSGDPLPNEEFF,TGTGCCAGCAGCTCCGGGGATCCACTCCCCAATGAGGAGTTCTTC
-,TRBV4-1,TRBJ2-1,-,CASNEITSSNEQFF,TGCGCTAGCAACGAAATAACGAGTTCCAATGAGCAGTTCTTC
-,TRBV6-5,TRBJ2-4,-,CASSYSFGAEYIQYF,TGTGCCAGCAGTTACTCCTTTGGTGCTGAATACATTCAGTACTTC
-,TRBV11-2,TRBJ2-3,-,CATSLCMARDGTDTQYF,TGTGCCACCAGCCTGTGCATGGCGCGAGATGGCACAGATACGCAGTATTTT
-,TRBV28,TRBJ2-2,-,CATSRQMGIGELFF,TGTGCCACCAGTAGGCAAATGGGTATCGGGGAGCTGTTTTTT
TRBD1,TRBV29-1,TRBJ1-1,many,CSVGRSGGDTEAFF,TGCAGCGTCGGTAGGTCAGGGGGTGACACTGAAGCTTTCTTT
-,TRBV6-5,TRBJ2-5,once,CASSIGETEYF,TGTGCCAGCAGCATCGGAGAGACCGAGTACTTC
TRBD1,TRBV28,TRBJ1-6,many,CASSLLRDRGSPSYNSPLHF,TGTGCCAGCAGTTTACTTAGGGACAGGGGGAGTCCCTCCTATAATTCACCCCTCCACTTT
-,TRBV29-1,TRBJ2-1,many,CSVAQHSYNEQFF,TGCAGCGTTGCACAGCACTCCTACAATGAGCAGTTCTTC
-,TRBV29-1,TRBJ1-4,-,CSRGGVIVNEKLFF,TGCAGCCGGGGCGGAGTAATTGTAAATGAAAAACTGTTTTTT
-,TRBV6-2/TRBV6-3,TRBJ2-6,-,CASRDPGAIFLTF,TGTGCCAGCCGGGACCCGGGTGCCATCTTCCTGACTTTC
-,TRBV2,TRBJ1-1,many,CASSELLLGAILTEAFF,TGTGCCAGCAGTGAACTGCTCTTAGGGGCTATTTTAACTGAAGCTTTCTTT
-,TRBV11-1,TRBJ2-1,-,CASSLPTGNSYNAQFF,TGTGCCAGCAGCCTCCCCACGGGGAACTCCTACAATGCGCAGTTCTTC
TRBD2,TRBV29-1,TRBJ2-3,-,CSVDFSLAGLAYPDMQYF,TGCAGCGTTGACTTTTCCCTCGCGGGACTAGCTTATCCCGACATGCAGTATTTT
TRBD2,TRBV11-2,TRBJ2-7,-,CATNHPGTSGYEQYF,TGTGCCACCAACCACCCCGGGACTAGCGGATACGAGCAGTATTTC
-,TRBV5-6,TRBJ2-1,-,CASTLTGTRGDEQFF,TGTGCCAGCACCTTGACAGGAACCCGGGGGGATGAGCAGTTCTTC
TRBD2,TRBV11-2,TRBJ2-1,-,CANSWTSGNNEQFF,TGTGCCAACAGTTGGACTAGCGGGAACAATGAGCAGTTCTTC
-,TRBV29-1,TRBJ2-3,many,CSVDEGGFTDTQYF,TGCAGCGTTGATGAGGGGGGGTTCACAGATACGCAGTATTTT
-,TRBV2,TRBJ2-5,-,CASSVSGETQYF,TGTGCCAGCAGTGTGAGCGGGGAGACCCAGTACTTC
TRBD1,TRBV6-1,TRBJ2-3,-,CASGRGHTDTEYF,TGTGCCAGCGGTAGGGGGCACACAGATACGGAGTATTTT
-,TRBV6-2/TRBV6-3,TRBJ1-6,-,CASSDLGDKSSPLHF,TGTGCCAGCAGTGACCTGGGGGATAAGAGCTCACCCCTCCACTTT
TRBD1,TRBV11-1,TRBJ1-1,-,CASSLAGQGITEGIF,TGTGCCAGCAGCCTCGCGGGACAGGGGATCACTGAAGGTATCTTT
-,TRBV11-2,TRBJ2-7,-,CASSLRASTANSYKQYF,TGTGCCAGCAGCTTACGGGCCTCAACGGCCAACTCCTACAAGCAGTACTTC
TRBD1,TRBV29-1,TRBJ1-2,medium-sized,CSVLGQGASGYTF,TGCAGCGTTCTCGGACAGGGGGCGAGCGGCTACACCTTC
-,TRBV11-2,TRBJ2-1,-,CASSLEGRYNEHFF,TGTGCCAGCAGCTTAGAGGGGAGATACAACGAGCACTTCTTC
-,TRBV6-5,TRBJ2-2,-,CSSSNPRDWVTGEPFF,TGTTCCAGCAGTAACCCTCGGGACTGGGTCACCGGGGAGCCGTTTTTT
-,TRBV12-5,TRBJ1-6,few,CASGLGGEGGNSPLHF,TGTGCTAGTGGTTTGGGAGGGGAGGGTGGGAATTCACCCCTCCACTTT